This T cell receptor (beta chain) emerged from a study of T cell responses to AZD1222 COVID-19 vaccine. Across the study: Recipients boosted at about 4 weeks or about 12 weeks are pooled.

The CDR3 is 15 amino acids. V gave up 2 bases and J gave up 2 bases, with 11 bases separating them. Germline V gene sequence: CDR1 LNHDA, CDR2 SQIVND (reference sequence). As concerns this clone: Its antigen is still unknown.

Notes on the study in general: Baseline seropositivity occurred in only six or seven AZD1222 recipients. In the spike-specific TCR repertoire, nearly half reportedly target unmutated variant regions. It should be noted that donors were predominantly white British and more often female, and clonal diversity was possibly underestimated.

This table comes from immunoSEQ multiplex PCR, and its TCRdb copy is limited to in-frame clones, with some not included. The data show roughly 130,000 clones, roughly nine tenths seen once. The sample consisted of peripheral blood, taken on day 0 of AZD1222 vaccination. This chain uses TRBV19 with TRBJ2-3; D not resolved. The clonotype comes from an adult in good health. The CDR3 DNA reads as TGTGCCAGTAGTATAACTGCCAACCCCACAGATACGCAGTATTTT. It codes for CASSITANPTDTQYF. The full variable domain, completed using reference TRBV19 and TRBJ2-3, is DGGITQSPKYLFRKEGQNVTLSCEQNLNHDAMYWYRQDPGQGLRLIYYSQIVNDFQKGDIAEGYSVSREKKESFPLTVTSAQKNPTAFYLCASSITANPTDTQYFGPGTRLTVL.